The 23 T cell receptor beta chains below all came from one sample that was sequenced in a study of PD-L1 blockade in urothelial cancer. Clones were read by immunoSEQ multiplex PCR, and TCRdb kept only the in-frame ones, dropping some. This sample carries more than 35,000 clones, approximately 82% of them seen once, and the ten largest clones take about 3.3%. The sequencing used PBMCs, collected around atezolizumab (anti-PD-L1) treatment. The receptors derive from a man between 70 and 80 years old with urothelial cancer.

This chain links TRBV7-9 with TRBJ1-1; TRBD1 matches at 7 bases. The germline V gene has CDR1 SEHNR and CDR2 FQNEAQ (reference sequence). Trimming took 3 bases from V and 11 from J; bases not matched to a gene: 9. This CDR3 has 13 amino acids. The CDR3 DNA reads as TGTGCCAGCAGCTTTCCGACAGGGAAGGGTGCTTTCTTT. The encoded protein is CASSFPTGKGAFF.

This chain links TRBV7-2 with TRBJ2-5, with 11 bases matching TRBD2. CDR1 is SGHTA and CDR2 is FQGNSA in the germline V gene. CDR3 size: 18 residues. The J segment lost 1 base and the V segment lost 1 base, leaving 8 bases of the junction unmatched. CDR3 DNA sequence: TGTGCCAGCAGCTTAGTAACTAGCGGGGGACCAATCCAAGAGACCCAGTACTTC. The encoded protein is CASSLVTSGGPIQETQYF. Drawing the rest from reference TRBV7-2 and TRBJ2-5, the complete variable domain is GAGVSQSPSNKVTEKGKDVELRCDPISGHTALYWYRQSLGQGLEFLIYFQGNSAPDKSGLPSDRFSAERTGGSVSTLTIQRTQQEDSAVYLCASSLVTSGGPIQETQYFGPGTRLLVL.

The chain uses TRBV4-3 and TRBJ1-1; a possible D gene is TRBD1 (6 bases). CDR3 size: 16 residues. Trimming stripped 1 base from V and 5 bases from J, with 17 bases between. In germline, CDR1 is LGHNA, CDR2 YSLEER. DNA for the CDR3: TGCGCCAGCAGCCAAGGGTTACAGGGATCGGGAACTGAAGCTTTCTTT. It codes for CASSQGLQGSGTEAFF.

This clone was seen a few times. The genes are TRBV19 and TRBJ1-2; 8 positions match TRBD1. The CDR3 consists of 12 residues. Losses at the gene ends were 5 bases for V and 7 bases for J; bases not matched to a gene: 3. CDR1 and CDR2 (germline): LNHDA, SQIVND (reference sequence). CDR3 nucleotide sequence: TGTGCCAGTAGTCCCGACAGGGGTGGCTACACCTTC. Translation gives CASSPDRGGYTF. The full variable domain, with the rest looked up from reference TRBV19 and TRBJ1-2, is DGGITQSPKYLFRKEGQNVTLSCEQNLNHDAMYWYRQDPGQGLRLIYYSQIVNDFQKGDIAEGYSVSREKKESFPLTVTSAQKNPTAFYLCASSPDRGGYTFGSGTRLTVV.

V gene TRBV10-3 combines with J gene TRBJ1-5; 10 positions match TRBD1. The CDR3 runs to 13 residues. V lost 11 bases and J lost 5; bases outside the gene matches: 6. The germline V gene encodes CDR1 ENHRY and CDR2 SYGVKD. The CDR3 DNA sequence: TGTGCCGCCGGCGGGACAGGGGATCAGCCCCAGCATTTT. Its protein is CAAGGTGDQPQHF.

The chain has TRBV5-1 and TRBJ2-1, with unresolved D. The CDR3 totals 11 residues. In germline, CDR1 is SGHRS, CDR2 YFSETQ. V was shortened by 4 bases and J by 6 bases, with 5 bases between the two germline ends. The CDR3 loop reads CASSVSNEQFF. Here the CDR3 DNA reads TGCGCCAGCAGCGTTAGCAATGAGCAGTTCTTC. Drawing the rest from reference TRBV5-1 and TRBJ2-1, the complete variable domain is KAGVTQTPRYLIKTRGQQVTLSCSPISGHRSVSWYQQTPGQGLQFLFEYFSETQRNKGNFPGRFSGRQFSNSRSEMNVSTLELGDSALYLCASSVSNEQFFGPGTRLTVL.

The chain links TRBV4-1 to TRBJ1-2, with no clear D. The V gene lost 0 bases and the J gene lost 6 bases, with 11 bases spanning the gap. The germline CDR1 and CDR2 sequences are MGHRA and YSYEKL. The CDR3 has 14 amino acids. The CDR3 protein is CASSQDSGLDGYTF. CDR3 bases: TGCGCCAGCAGCCAAGATAGCGGGCTCGATGGCTACACCTTC.

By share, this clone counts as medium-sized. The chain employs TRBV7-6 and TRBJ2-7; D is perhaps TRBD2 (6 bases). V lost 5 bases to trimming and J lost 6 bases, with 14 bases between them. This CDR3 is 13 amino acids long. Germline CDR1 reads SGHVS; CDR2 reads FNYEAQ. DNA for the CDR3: TGTGCCAGCAGCACCATGGGGGGTGGCGAGCAGTACTTC. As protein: CASSTMGGGEQYF. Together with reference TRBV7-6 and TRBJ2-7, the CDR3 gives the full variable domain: GAGVSQSPRYKVTKRGQDVALRCDPISGHVSLYWYRQALGQGPEFLTYFNYEAQQDKSGLPNDRFSAERPEGSISTLTIQRTEQRDSAMYRCASSTMGGGEQYFGPGTRLTVT.

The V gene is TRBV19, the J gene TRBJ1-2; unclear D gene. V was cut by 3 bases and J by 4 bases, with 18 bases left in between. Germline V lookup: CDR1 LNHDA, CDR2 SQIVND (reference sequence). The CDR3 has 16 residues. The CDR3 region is CASSISGLNGVYGYTF. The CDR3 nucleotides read TGTGCCAGTAGTATCAGCGGGCTTAACGGAGTCTATGGCTACACCTTC.

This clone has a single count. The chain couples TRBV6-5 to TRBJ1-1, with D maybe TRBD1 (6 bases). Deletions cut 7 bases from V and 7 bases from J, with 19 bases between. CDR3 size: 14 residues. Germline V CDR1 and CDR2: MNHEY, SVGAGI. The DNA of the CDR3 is TGTGCCAGCACCCCCGTCGGGGGGGCCGGTGAAGCTTTCTTT. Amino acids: CASTPVGGAGEAFF.

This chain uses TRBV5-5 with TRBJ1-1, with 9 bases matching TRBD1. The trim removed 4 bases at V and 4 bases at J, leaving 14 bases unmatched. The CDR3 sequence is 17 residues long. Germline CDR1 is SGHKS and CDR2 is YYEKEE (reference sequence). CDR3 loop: CASSQVRVSTGGTEAFF. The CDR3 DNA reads TGTGCCAGCAGCCAAGTTAGGGTATCGACAGGGGGCACTGAAGCTTTCTTT.

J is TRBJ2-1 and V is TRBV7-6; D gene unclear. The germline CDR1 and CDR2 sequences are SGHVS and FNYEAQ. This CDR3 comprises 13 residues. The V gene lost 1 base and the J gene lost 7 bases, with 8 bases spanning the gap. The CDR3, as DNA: TGTGCCAGCAGCTTAGAGCCTAGGAATGAGCAGTTCTTC. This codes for CASSLEPRNEQFF. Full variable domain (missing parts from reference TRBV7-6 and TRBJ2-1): GAGVSQSPRYKVTKRGQDVALRCDPISGHVSLYWYRQALGQGPEFLTYFNYEAQQDKSGLPNDRFSAERPEGSISTLTIQRTEQRDSAMYRCASSLEPRNEQFFGPGTRLTVL.

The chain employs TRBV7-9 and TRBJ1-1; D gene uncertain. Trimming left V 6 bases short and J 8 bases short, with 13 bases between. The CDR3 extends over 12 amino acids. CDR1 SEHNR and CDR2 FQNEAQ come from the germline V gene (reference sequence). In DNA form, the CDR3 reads TGTGCCAGCAGTCTCCCGGGTGGCGAAGCTTTCTTT. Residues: CASSLPGGEAFF.

This chain's CDR3 is CASSYGRDDEQFF. CDR3 DNA sequence: TGTGCCAGCAGTTACGGCCGGGATGATGAGCAGTTCTTC. The chain combines TRBV6-5 with TRBJ2-1, with TRBD2 as a possible D gene (5 bases). In germline, CDR1 is MNHEY, CDR2 SVGAGI. The CDR3 loop spans 13 amino acids. Trimming pared 2 bases from V and 8 bases from J, leaving 10 bases between.

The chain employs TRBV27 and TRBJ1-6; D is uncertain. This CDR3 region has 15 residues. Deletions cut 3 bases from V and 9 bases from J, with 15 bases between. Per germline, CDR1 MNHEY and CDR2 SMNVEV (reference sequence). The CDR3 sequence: CASSFVGVGSSPLHF. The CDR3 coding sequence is TGTGCCAGCAGTTTTGTAGGAGTCGGGTCTTCACCCCTCCACTTT.

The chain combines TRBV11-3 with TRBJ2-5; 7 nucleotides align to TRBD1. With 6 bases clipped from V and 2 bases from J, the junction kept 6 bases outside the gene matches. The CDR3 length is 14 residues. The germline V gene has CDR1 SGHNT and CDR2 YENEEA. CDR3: CASSSGQEQETQYF. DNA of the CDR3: TGTGCCAGCAGTTCCGGACAGGAGCAAGAGACCCAGTACTTC.

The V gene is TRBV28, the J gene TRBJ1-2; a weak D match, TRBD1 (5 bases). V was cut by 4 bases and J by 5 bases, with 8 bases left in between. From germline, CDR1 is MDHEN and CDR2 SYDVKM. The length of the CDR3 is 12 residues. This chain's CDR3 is CASSSGSYGYTF. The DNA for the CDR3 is TGTGCCAGCAGTTCAGGGTCTTATGGCTACACCTTC.

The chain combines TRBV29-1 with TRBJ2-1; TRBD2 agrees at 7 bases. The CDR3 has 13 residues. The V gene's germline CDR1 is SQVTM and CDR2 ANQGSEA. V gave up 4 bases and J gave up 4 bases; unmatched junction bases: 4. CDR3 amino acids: CSVASGIYNEQFF. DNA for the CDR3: TGCAGCGTTGCGAGCGGGATTTACAATGAGCAGTTCTTC.

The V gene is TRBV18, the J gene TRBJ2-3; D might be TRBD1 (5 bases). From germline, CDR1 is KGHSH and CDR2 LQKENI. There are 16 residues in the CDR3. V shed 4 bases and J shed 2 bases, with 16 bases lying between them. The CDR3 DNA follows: TGTGCCAGCTCACTCTCTGTGGGGCAGCACACAGATACGCAGTATTTT. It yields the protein CASSLSVGQHTDTQYF.

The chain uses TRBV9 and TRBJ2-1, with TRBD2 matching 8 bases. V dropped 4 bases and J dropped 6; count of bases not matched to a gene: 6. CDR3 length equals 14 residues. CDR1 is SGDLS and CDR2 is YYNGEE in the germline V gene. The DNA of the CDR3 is TGTGCCAGCAGCCAGGTAGCGGGATCCAATGAGCAGTTCTTC. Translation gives CASSQVAGSNEQFF.

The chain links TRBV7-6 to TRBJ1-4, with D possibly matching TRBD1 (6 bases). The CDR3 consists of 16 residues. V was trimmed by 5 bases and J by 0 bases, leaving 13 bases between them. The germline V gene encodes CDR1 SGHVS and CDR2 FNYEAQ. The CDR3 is CASSPGTIATNEKLFF. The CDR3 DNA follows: TGTGCCAGCAGCCCCGGGACAATCGCAACTAATGAAAAACTGTTTTTT. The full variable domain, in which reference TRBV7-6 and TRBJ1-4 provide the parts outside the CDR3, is GAGVSQSPRYKVTKRGQDVALRCDPISGHVSLYWYRQALGQGPEFLTYFNYEAQQDKSGLPNDRFSAERPEGSISTLTIQRTEQRDSAMYRCASSPGTIATNEKLFFGSGTQLSVL.

The CDR3 reads CASARENYEQYF. The CDR3 nucleotides read TGTGCCTCAGCCCGGGAGAATTACGAGCAGTACTTC. The chain is built from TRBV18 and TRBJ2-7; D is perhaps TRBD2 (6 bases). CDR1 KGHSH and CDR2 LQKENI come from the germline V gene. V shed 11 bases and J shed 4 bases, with 15 bases lying between them. The length of the CDR3 is 12 residues.

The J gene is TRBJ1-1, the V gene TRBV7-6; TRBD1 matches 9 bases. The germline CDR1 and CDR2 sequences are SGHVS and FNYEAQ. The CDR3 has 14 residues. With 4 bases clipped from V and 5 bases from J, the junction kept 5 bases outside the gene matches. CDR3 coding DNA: TGTGCCAGCAGCTCCGGGACAGGGAAGACTGAAGCTTTCTTT. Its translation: CASSSGTGKTEAFF.